One T cell receptor (beta chain) is described in this entry. Its antigen is not identified. The length of the CDR3 is 11 residues. The germline CDR1 and CDR2 sequences are LNHDA and SQIVND (reference sequence). The germline V and J ends were trimmed by 6 bases and 4 bases, with 6 bases remaining between them. The data were obtained in a study of Graves' ophthalmopathy and Graves' hyperthyroidism. Study-wide findings and caveats: Most clonotypes expanded in thyroid above 0.001 frequency were present in blood too.

Amplifying from RNA transcripts, the study obtained TCR beta CDR3 regions. An opening RT-PCR round employed HTBI primers and preceded a second-round multiplex PCR. TCRdb passed the multiplex PCR reads through MiXCR, listing each CDR3 protein once. The sample yields around 170,000 distinct CDR3 sequences, 30% to 45% seen once. CAS ≥3, NOSPECS ≥4, moderate-to-severe activity and duration under 3 months marked donors with ophthalmopathy. Excluded: other autoimmune disease, uncontrolled infection, pregnancy or lactation. Thyroid ultrasound, orbital computed tomography, TRAb, serum thyroxine and clinical symptoms formed the basis of diagnosis.

This receptor was identified in a woman in her thirties or forties with Graves' ophthalmopathy. The sequencing sample was made of peripheral blood. The V call is TRBV19, the J call TRBJ2-5, with a weak D call TRBD2 (5 bases). The CDR3 sequence is CASRRAETQYF. Written as DNA, the CDR3 is TGTGCCAGTAGGAGGGCAGAGACCCAGTACTTC.